This TCR beta chain was observed in a study of identical twins. Study outcomes and limitations: Invariant MAIT and iNKT cells could partly confound zero-insertion analyses.

J gave up 0 bases and V 5 bases, and 7 bases lay outside the gene matches. This CDR3 region has 17 residues. The germline CDR1 and CDR2 sequences are LGHNA and YNFKEQ. This clonotype was picked up a small number of times. Its antigen is still unknown. Each CDR3 protein is one row after TCRdb ran MiXCR on the 5' RACE reads. The data hold about 530,000 distinct CDR3 sequences, with 20% to 25% observed a single time. The same data also contributed to another study, on yellow fever vaccine responses in identical twins.

Sequenced sample: CD4+ T cells sorted from blood. The chain has TRBV4-2 and TRBJ2-7; TRBD2 matches at 13 bases. The sequence was collected from a woman in her late teens or twenties in good health. The CDR3 loop is CASSALAGGASSYEQYF. The CDR3 DNA is TGTGCCAGCAGCGCACTAGCGGGAGGGGCAAGCTCCTACGAGCAGTACTTC.